This T cell receptor (beta chain) was retrieved from a study of blood T cell repertoires in COVID-19. Study as a whole: Sites across the United States, Italy and Spain contributed samples from acute and convalescent COVID-19.

V was pared by 3 bases and J by 3 bases, with 3 bases of the junction left unmatched. The CDR3 is 15 residues long. Germline loops: CDR1 SGDLS, CDR2 YYNGEE. Assignment of participants to cohorts was predicated upon participant-reported clinical history. Per the authors' pipeline: By means of reference gene primer amplification, nucleated cell counts were estimated. Clones were sequenced by immunoSEQ multiplex PCR, and TCRdb holds only the in-frame ones, with some missing. V, J and clone size reflect that table, while D and trimming were determined from the DNA. The table records 250,000 to 300,000 clones, approximately 88% of them present only once.

The chain uses TRBV9 and TRBJ2-1, with 10 bases that match TRBD2. The sequenced material came from PBMCs or T cells enriched from blood (not recorded which). This TCR was recovered from a woman aged 30 to 39 who had recovered from COVID-19. CDR3 sequence: CASSGTSGNYNEQFF. In DNA form, the CDR3 reads TGTGCCAGCAGCGGTACTAGCGGGAACTACAATGAGCAGTTCTTC.